A selection of T cell receptor beta chains follows, all from one sample in a study of OX40 agonist ivuxolimab in advanced cancers. TCRdb's copy holds only in-frame clones and misses some; the assay was immunoSEQ multiplex PCR. This sample carries roughly 90,000 clones, roughly 92% of them seen once, and the ten largest clones take 2% to 3%. This specimen was CD4+ or CD8+ T cells sorted from blood, taken in a trial of the OX40 agonist ivuxolimab. The receptors here all came from an adult with an advanced solid tumor such as melanoma, head and neck, liver or kidney cancer. Both conserved end residues are part of each CDR3. The D gene is left open where the match is weak. The listing skips clone size in some rows; elsewhere it reads once, few, many or a size class.

j_gene	d_gene	abundance	v_gene	CDR3aa	CDR3nt
TRBJ1-3	-	-	TRBV4-3	CASSQDPRSSGNTIYF	TGCGCCAGCAGCCAAGACCCTAGATCCTCTGGAAACACCATATATTTT
TRBJ2-7	TRBD1	-	TRBV11-2	CASSLGGQGYEQYF	TGTGCCAGCAGCTTAGGTGGACAGGGCTACGAGCAGTACTTC
TRBJ2-3	-	-	TRBV7-9	CASSRPKGTDTQYF	TGTGCCAGCAGCCGACCCAAGGGCACAGATACGCAGTATTTT
TRBJ1-1	-	-	TRBV7-8	CASSWQGNTEAFF	TGTGCCAGCAGTTGGCAGGGGAACACTGAGGCTTTCTTT
TRBJ2-7	TRBD1	-	TRBV19	CASSTGQAWDEQYF	TGTGCCAGTAGTACCGGACAGGCTTGGGACGAGCAGTACTTC
TRBJ2-3	TRBD2	-	TRBV6-1	CASMRGGPTDTQYF	TGTGCCAGCATGAGGGGAGGGCCCACAGATACGCAGTATTTT
TRBJ2-1	-	-	TRBV30	CAWGSGTAHEQFF	TGTGCCTGGGGCTCCGGGACCGCTCATGAGCAGTTCTTC
TRBJ2-1	-	-	TRBV7-8	CASSFGLDEQFF	TGTGCCAGCAGCTTTGGGTTGGATGAGCAGTTCTTC
TRBJ2-7	TRBD2	once	TRBV4-3	CASSHAASGSYEQYF	TGCGCCAGCAGCCATGCCGCTAGCGGGTCCTACGAGCAGTACTTC
TRBJ2-2	-	-	TRBV6-5	CASGDTGELFF	TGTGCCAGCGGGGACACCGGGGAGCTGTTTTTT
TRBJ2-7	-	-	TRBV6-1	CASSDPRYEQYF	TGTGCCAGCAGTGACCCTCGTTACGAGCAGTACTTC
TRBJ2-7	-	-	TRBV18	CASSPAGASYEQYF	TGTGCCAGCTCACCAGCGGGGGCCTCTTACGAGCAGTACTTC
TRBJ1-1	-	-	TRBV27	CASSVDRHTEAFF	TGTGCCAGCAGCGTGGACAGACACACTGAAGCTTTCTTT
TRBJ2-3	TRBD2	-	TRBV5-6	CASRKAGEDTDTQYF	TGTGCCAGCAGAAAAGCGGGAGAAGATACAGATACGCAGTATTTT
TRBJ1-2	-	-	TRBV11-2	CASSLLSQDNYGYTF	TGTGCCAGCAGCTTACTTTCTCAGGATAACTATGGCTACACCTTC
TRBJ1-2	-	-	TRBV9	CASSVQISGHDYGYTF	TGTGCCAGCAGCGTTCAGATCTCTGGACATGACTATGGCTACACCTTC
TRBJ2-3	-	-	TRBV13	CASSLDRWGTDTQYF	TGTGCCAGCAGCTTAGACAGGTGGGGCACAGATACGCAGTATTTT
TRBJ2-7	TRBD2	-	TRBV27	CASSRGGTHYEQYF	TGTGCCAGCAGCCGCGGGGGGACCCACTACGAGCAGTACTTC
TRBJ2-1	TRBD2	-	TRBV11-2	CASSSDSGLAVYNEQFF	TGTGCCAGCAGCTCCGATTCGGGACTAGCGGTCTACAATGAGCAGTTCTTC
TRBJ2-3	TRBD1	-	TRBV30	CAWSGGQGLTDTQYF	TGTGCCTGGAGTGGCGGACAGGGGCTCACAGATACGCAGTATTTT
TRBJ2-1	-	once	TRBV27	CASSTGSSYNEQFF	TGTGCCAGCAGTACCGGGTCCTCCTACAATGAGCAGTTCTTC
TRBJ2-3	TRBD2	-	TRBV30	CACNERTSGSTDTQYF	TGTGCCTGTAACGAAAGGACTAGCGGAAGCACAGATACGCAGTATTTT
TRBJ2-1	-	-	TRBV27	CASSLGLYNEQFF	TGTGCCAGCAGTCTAGGACTATACAATGAGCAGTTCTTC
TRBJ2-7	-	-	TRBV5-8	CASSQSSYEQYF	TGTGCCAGCAGCCAGAGCTCCTACGAGCAGTACTTC
TRBJ1-5	-	-	TRBV27	CASSLLGSNQPQHF	TGTGCCAGCAGTTTATTAGGTAGCAATCAGCCCCAGCATTTT
TRBJ1-2	-	-	TRBV25-1	CASRDLRENYGYTF	TGTGCCAGCAGAGATCTCAGGGAAAACTATGGCTACACCTTC
TRBJ1-2	-	-	TRBV27	CASSLGINYGYTF	TGTGCCAGCAGTTTAGGAATAAACTATGGCTACACCTTC
TRBJ2-7	-	-	TRBV19	CASSIGTGTYEQYF	TGTGCCAGTAGTATTGGAACAGGGACCTACGAGCAGTACTTC
TRBJ2-5	-	-	TRBV15	CATSRDTQGQQETQYF	TGTGCCACCAGCAGAGATACCCAAGGGCAGCAAGAGACCCAGTACTTC
TRBJ1-5	-	-	TRBV5-8	CASSLDSPNQPQHF	TGTGCCAGCAGCTTGGACAGCCCAAATCAGCCCCAGCATTTT
TRBJ2-3	-	-	TRBV28	CASSPNTDTQYF	TGTGCCAGCAGTCCAAACACGGATACGCAGTATTTT
TRBJ2-2	TRBD1	-	TRBV12-5	CASGPTQGVSNTGELFF	TGTGCTAGTGGTCCGACACAGGGGGTGTCGAACACCGGGGAGCTGTTTTTT
TRBJ1-3	-	-	TRBV13	CASSFGDSVSGNTIYF	TGTGCCAGCAGCTTTGGCGACTCCGTCTCTGGAAACACCATATATTTT
TRBJ1-6	-	-	TRBV6-5	CASLDPGGPNSPLHF	TGTGCCAGCTTGGATCCGGGCGGCCCCAATTCACCCCTCCACTTT
TRBJ1-5	TRBD1	-	TRBV2	CASSAGTGGNQPQHF	TGTGCCAGCAGTGCCGGGACAGGGGGTAATCAGCCCCAGCATTTT